This TCR beta chain derives from a study of T cells after yellow fever vaccination. Across the study: Fractions with few cells were prepared using SMART-Seq v4 Ultra Low Input. Overall study findings and caveats: CD4 and CD8 compartments shared a small share of clonotypes, likely from convergent recombination. Abundant bulk-population clonotypes could contaminate the FACS-sorted repertoires.

This clonotype was observed many times. The antigen is undetermined. This CDR3 is built from 13 residues. CDR1 and CDR2 from the germline V gene are SQVTM and ANQGSEA. V lost 5 bases to trimming and J lost 4 bases; unmatched junction nucleotides: 4. TCRdb called the 5' RACE reads again in MiXCR, with one record for every CDR3 protein. The data hold about 73,000 distinct CDR3 sequences, with roughly 8% observed a single time. This sequence originates from a man aged 30 to 45 who received the YFV17D yellow fever vaccine. Specimen: CD8+ T cells sorted from PBMCs, collected on the day of the yellow fever booster vaccination. The chain carries TRBV29-1 and TRBJ2-2, with 7 bases identical to TRBD1. CDR3 nucleotides: TGCAGCGTTCCGACAGGGAGCACCGGGGAGCTGTTTTTT. It is translated as CSVPTGSTGELFF.